This TCR beta chain was retrieved from a study of shared clonotypes between healthy human individuals. Study background: Participating donors consisted of a couple of women and a few men aged 18 to 49. CD4 naive cells filled three plates per donor, CD4 memory three, CD8 naive two and CD8 memory one. General observations from the study: Generation probability values for non-shared clonotypes were lower than those for clonotypes shared by all four donors. Sequencing depth was predicted to influence how clonotypes are shared among donors.

Method: immunoSEQ multiplex PCR; TCRdb's copy keeps in-frame clones and lacks some. The sample includes around 300,000 clones, more than 75% of them seen just once. Remarks on this clone: Antigen specificity is unknown.

The CDR3 sequence is 15 residues long. The V gene lost 3 bases and the J gene lost 2 bases, with 14 bases spanning the gap. This TCR derives from a man aged 18 to 30 in good health. V is TRBV5-3 and J is TRBJ2-5, with D perhaps assigned TRBD1 or TRBD2 (5 bases each). TRBV5-3 is an open reading frame whose function is uncertain. The sequenced sample consisted of memory CD8+ T cells sorted from blood. Subset: CD45RO+ cells pooled with CCR7-negative TemRA cells. The CDR3 here is CARSSRDDSQETQYF. In DNA form, the CDR3 reads TGTGCCAGAAGCTCAAGGGACGATTCTCAAGAGACCCAGTACTTC.